One and the same sample provided the 19 T cell receptor beta chains below, sequenced in a study of cytomegalovirus exposure and HLA in healthy donors. The PCR contained 60 Vbeta and 13 Jbeta primers. Measured with immunoSEQ multiplex PCR; TCRdb has only the in-frame clones, and not every one. The sample holds approximately 190,000 clones, more than 9.5% seen once. The sample taken for sequencing was PBMCs. These receptors originate from a man in his forties or fifties in good health and CMV-seropositive.

This chain connects TRBV7-9 to TRBJ1-3; D may be TRBD1 (5 bases). Germline V CDR1 and CDR2: SEHNR, FQNEAQ (reference sequence). Trimming took 3 bases from V and 0 from J, leaving 9 bases between them. The CDR3 length is 15 residues. CDR3 in amino acids: CASSFRQGSGNTIYF. As DNA, the CDR3 is TGTGCCAGCAGCTTTCGCCAGGGCTCTGGAAACACCATATATTTT.

This clone was recorded a few times. The V and J genes are TRBV11-3 and TRBJ2-1, with 8 bases aligning to TRBD2. CDR1 and CDR2 from the germline V gene are SGHNT and YENEEA. V lost 6 bases to trimming and J lost 4 bases; unmatched junction nucleotides: 8. CDR3 length: 15 residues. Here the CDR3 reads CASSSGGVEYNEQFF. CDR3 sequence (DNA): TGTGCCAGCAGTTCCGGGGGGGTAGAATACAATGAGCAGTTCTTC. Looking up the rest from reference TRBV11-3 and TRBJ2-1 gives the full variable domain: EAGVVQSPRYKIIEKKQPVAFWCNPISGHNTLYWYLQNLGQGPELLIRYENEEAVDDSQLPKDRFSAERLKGVDSTLKIQPAELGDSAVYLCASSSGGVEYNEQFFGPGTRLTVL.

This clone was seen more than once but under ten times. This chain connects TRBV9 to TRBJ1-2; 7 bases line up with TRBD1. Germline V gene data show CDR1 as SGDLS and CDR2 as YYNGEE. V gave up 3 bases and J gave up 0 bases; unmatched junction bases: 2. The CDR3 is 14 amino acids. The CDR3 sequence is CASSAGTANYGYTF. As DNA, the CDR3 is TGTGCCAGCAGCGCCGGGACAGCTAACTATGGCTACACCTTC.

This clone was detected a few times. V gene TRBV7-8 combines with J gene TRBJ1-4, with D unresolved. The V gene's germline CDR1 is SGHVS and CDR2 FQNEAQ. V shed 4 bases and J shed 7 bases, with 4 bases lying between them. The CDR3 has 11 amino acids. DNA of the CDR3: TGTGCCAGCAGCTCGTCTGAAAAACTGTTTTTT. Its protein is CASSSSEKLFF.

This chain links TRBV27 with TRBJ2-3; 13 nucleotides match TRBD2. The CDR3 spans 16 residues. The ends lost 6 bases at V and 6 bases at J; junction bases unmatched: 9. CDR1 and CDR2 from the germline V gene are MNHEY and SMNVEV (reference sequence). In DNA form, the CDR3 reads TGTGCCAGCAGCGGGCGGACTAGCGGGGGAGGGGATACGCAGTATTTT. Translation: CASSGRTSGGGDTQYF.

The chain combines TRBV5-1 with TRBJ2-6; D gene uncertain. V lost 4 bases to trimming and J lost 4 bases, with 15 bases between them. This CDR3 contains 16 residues. The germline V gene has CDR1 SGHRS and CDR2 YFSETQ. The CDR3 sequence is CASSLDQARGANVLTF. CDR3 nucleotide sequence: TGCGCCAGCAGCCTCGACCAGGCTCGCGGGGCCAACGTCCTGACTTTC.

This clone was seen more than once but under ten times. This chain joins TRBV29-1 and TRBJ2-5, with TRBD2 matching 9 bases. The germline CDR1 and CDR2 sequences are SQVTM and ANQGSEA. J was trimmed by 2 bases and V by 6 bases; bases with no gene match: 7. This CDR3 is 14 amino acids long. The CDR3 region has the DNA TGCAGCGTGGCGGGGGGGCCGCTACAAGAGACCCAGTACTTC. Its protein product is CSVAGGPLQETQYF.

This clone appeared a few times. This chain uses TRBV7-2 with TRBJ2-5, with TRBD2 matching over 8 bases. The CDR3 is made up of 16 amino acids. V shed 2 bases, J shed 2 bases, and the junction held 7 bases outside the gene matches. Germline assignment: CDR1 SGHTA and CDR2 FQGNSA. The CDR3 spells CASSLLPSGGQETQYF. For the CDR3, the DNA is TGTGCCAGCAGCTTACTCCCCAGCGGGGGACAAGAGACCCAGTACTTC.

The chain carries TRBV10-3 and TRBJ2-3; 7 bases fit TRBD1. CDR1 and CDR2 from the germline V gene are ENHRY and SYGVKD. V was clipped by 5 bases and J by 1 base; unmatched bases: 18. The CDR3 has 19 residues. The CDR3 coding sequence is TGTGCCATCAGTAGGTCCCACAACGAAAAGGGGGCGCGCACAGATACGCAGTATTTT. This sequence encodes CAISRSHNEKGARTDTQYF.

This clone occurred a few times. The chain is built from TRBV28 and TRBJ1-2, with 10 bases aligning to TRBD1. J gave up 4 bases and V 7 bases, and 9 bases lay outside the gene matches. Germline V gene lookup returns CDR1 MDHEN and CDR2 SYDVKM. The CDR3 is 15 residues long. CDR3 in amino acids: CASITTGGSFYGYTF. As DNA, the CDR3 is TGTGCCAGCATTACGACAGGGGGCTCTTTCTATGGCTACACCTTC.

The V call is TRBV9, the J call TRBJ1-3, with D maybe TRBD1 (5 bases). From germline, CDR1 is SGDLS and CDR2 YYNGEE. Trimming removed 2 bases at V and 0 bases at J, with 9 bases between. CDR3 length equals 15 residues. The DNA for the CDR3 is TGTGCCAGCAGCGTGACAGCAATCTCTGGAAACACCATATATTTT. This gives the protein CASSVTAISGNTIYF.

About this clone: This same CDR3 is encoded by further DNA sequences in the sample. J is TRBJ1-5 and V is TRBV28, with 8 bases that match TRBD1. The J segment lost 7 bases and the V segment lost 2 bases, leaving 13 bases of the junction unmatched. The germline V gene encodes CDR1 MDHEN and CDR2 SYDVKM. This CDR3 contains 17 residues. The CDR3 sequence: CASSLTGQGAYQQPQHF. The CDR3, as DNA: TGTGCCAGCAGTTTAACGGGGCAGGGGGCTTATCAGCAGCCCCAGCATTTT.

This clone was seen a handful of times. This chain joins TRBV6-5 and TRBJ1-2, with TRBD1 as a possible D gene (6 bases). The germline CDR1 and CDR2 sequences are MNHEY and SVGAGI. The CDR3 extends over 14 amino acids. V was trimmed by 4 bases and J by 4 bases, leaving 13 bases between them. The chain's CDR3 is CASSSGGPSYGYTF. CDR3 sequence (DNA): TGTGCCAGCAGTTCGGGGGGGCCTTCCTATGGCTACACCTTC.

The chain joins TRBV15 to TRBJ2-1; 8 bases line up with TRBD2. V gave up 0 bases and J gave up 5 bases; unmatched junction bases: 6. Germline V gives CDR1 LNHNV, CDR2 YYDKDF (reference sequence). The CDR3 totals 16 residues. For the CDR3, the DNA is TGTGCCACCAGCAGAGATAGCGGGGTAGGGAACAATGAGCAGTTCTTC. It is translated as CATSRDSGVGNNEQFF.

This clone was counted between two and nine times. The gene calls are TRBV27 and TRBJ1-3; the D gene is possibly TRBD1 (5 bases). This CDR3 comprises 16 residues. Germline-derived CDR1 and CDR2 are MNHEY and SMNVEV (reference sequence). V was shortened by 5 bases and J by 0 bases, with 14 bases between the two germline ends. The CDR3 bases are TGTGCCAGCAGTCCTGACAGACCCCTCTCTGGAAACACCATATATTTT. This encodes CASSPDRPLSGNTIYF.

This clone turned up a few times. J is TRBJ1-2 and V is TRBV6-1; D remains unclear. Germline V gene lookup returns CDR1 MNHNS and CDR2 SASEGT. This CDR3 is built from 16 residues. V lost 4 bases and J lost 4, with 19 bases in between. The CDR3 reads CASSGQSRRAPYGYTF. CDR3 DNA: TGTGCCAGCAGTGGTCAAAGCCGGAGGGCTCCCTATGGCTACACCTTC.

The DNA of the CDR3 is TGTGCCAGCAGCCGACAGGGAGGAACTGGAAACACCATATATTTT. Amino acid sequence: CASSRQGGTGNTIYF. The rearrangement uses TRBV7-9 and TRBJ1-3, with 7 nucleotides matching TRBD1. In germline, CDR1 is SEHNR, CDR2 FQNEAQ (reference sequence). This CDR3 spans 15 amino acids. Germline trimming cut 5 bases from V and 2 bases from J; bases unmatched to any gene: 6.

This clone was found a few times. The V call is TRBV9, the J call TRBJ1-4; perhaps TRBD1 as D (5 bases). The length of the CDR3 is 15 residues. The germline V and J ends were trimmed by 4 bases and 1 base, with 11 bases remaining between them. Germline CDR1 is SGDLS and CDR2 is YYNGEE. The CDR3 bases are TGTGCCAGCAGCAAAAGCGGGGGAACTAATGAAAAACTGTTTTTT. It specifies CASSKSGGTNEKLFF.

The chain employs TRBV2 and TRBJ2-7; 13 bases fit TRBD2. The ends lost 4 bases at V and 4 bases at J; junction bases unmatched: 4. From germline, CDR1 is SNHLY and CDR2 FYNNEI. The CDR3 is made up of 15 amino acids. The CDR3 DNA reads TGTGCCAGCAGTGGTACTAGCGGGGGGGCTTACGAGCAGTACTTC. Protein sequence: CASSGTSGGAYEQYF.